This T cell receptor (beta chain) was profiled in a study of T-cell memory formation after mild COVID-19. About the research overall: Among the donors, TCR clusters were largely specific to each donor.

The CDR3 is 14 residues long. Germline CDR1 reads LGHNT; CDR2 reads FRNRAP. V was trimmed by 4 bases and J by 4 bases, leaving 14 bases between them. General study results and limits: Some clones that responded turned up in pre-infection memory, which suggests that cross-reactive memory joined in.

The sample holds a few counts of this clonotype. Its antigen is still unknown. TCRdb called the 5' RACE reads again in MiXCR, with one record for every CDR3 protein. Here the sample spans around 450,000 distinct CDR3 sequences, about 24% being singletons. The sequenced sample consisted of PBMCs or a T cell subset sorted from them (not recorded which). The sequence was obtained from an adult woman who had mild COVID-19 (a few samples of this study predate the infection). Cell type and time point are not known. The V and J genes are TRBV12-5 and TRBJ2-7; possibly TRBD2 for D (6 bases). The CDR3 protein is CASGSGTGVYEQYF. The CDR3 DNA reads as TGTGCTAGTGGTTCCGGGACGGGGGTTTACGAGCAGTACTTC.